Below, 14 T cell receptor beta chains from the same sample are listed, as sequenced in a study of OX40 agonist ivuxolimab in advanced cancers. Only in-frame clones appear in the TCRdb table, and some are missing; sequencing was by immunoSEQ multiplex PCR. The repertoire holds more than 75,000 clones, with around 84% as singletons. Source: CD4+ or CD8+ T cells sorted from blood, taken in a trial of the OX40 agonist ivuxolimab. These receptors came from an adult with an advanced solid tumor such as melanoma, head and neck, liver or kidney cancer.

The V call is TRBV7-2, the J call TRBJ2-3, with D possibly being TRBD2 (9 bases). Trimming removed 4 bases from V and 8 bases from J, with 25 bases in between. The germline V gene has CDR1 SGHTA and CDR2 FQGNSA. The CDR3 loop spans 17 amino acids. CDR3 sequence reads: CASSSQGAGGPRGTQYF. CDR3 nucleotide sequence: TGTGCCAGCAGCTCCCAGGGGGCGGGGGGGCCCCGAGGTACGCAGTATTTT.

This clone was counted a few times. The DNA of the CDR3 is TGTGCCAGCTCAACTCTAGCGGGATCTATGAGAGATACGCAGTATTTT. The encoded protein is CASSTLAGSMRDTQYF. V is TRBV18 and J is TRBJ2-3, with 9 bases aligning to TRBD2. Germline V gene sequence: CDR1 KGHSH, CDR2 LQKENI. The V segment lost 5 bases and the J segment 5 bases; nucleotides outside the gene matches: 11. This CDR3 has 16 amino acids.

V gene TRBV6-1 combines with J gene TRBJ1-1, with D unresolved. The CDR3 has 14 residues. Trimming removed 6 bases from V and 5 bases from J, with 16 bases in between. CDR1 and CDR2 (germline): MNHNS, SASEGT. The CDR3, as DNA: TGTGCCAGCAGCTTCGGGGTACGAGGTACTGAAGCTTTCTTT. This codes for CASSFGVRGTEAFF.

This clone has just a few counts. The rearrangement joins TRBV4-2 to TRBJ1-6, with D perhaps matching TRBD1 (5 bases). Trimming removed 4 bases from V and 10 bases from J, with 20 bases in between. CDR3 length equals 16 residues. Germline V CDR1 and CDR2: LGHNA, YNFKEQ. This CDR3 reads CASSREGSRVQSPLHF. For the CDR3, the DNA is TGTGCCAGCAGCCGCGAGGGCTCCAGGGTACAATCACCCCTCCACTTT.

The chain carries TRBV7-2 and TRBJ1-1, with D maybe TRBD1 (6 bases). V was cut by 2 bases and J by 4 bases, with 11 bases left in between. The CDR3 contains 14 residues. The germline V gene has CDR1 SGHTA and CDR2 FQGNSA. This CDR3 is CASSLRGFGTEAFF. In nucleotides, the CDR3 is TGTGCCAGCAGCTTAAGGGGGTTCGGCACTGAAGCTTTCTTT.

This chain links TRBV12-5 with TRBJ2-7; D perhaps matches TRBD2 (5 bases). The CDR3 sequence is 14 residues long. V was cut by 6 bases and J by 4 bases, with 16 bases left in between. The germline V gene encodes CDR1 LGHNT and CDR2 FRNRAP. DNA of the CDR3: TGTGCTAGTGGCAGAGGAGGTTCTGAGTACGAGCAGTACTTC. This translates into CASGRGGSEYEQYF.

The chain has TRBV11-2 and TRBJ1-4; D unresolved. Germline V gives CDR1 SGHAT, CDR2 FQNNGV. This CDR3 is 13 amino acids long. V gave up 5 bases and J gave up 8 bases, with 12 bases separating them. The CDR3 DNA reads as TGTGCCAGCAGCGCCAACAATGGAGAAAAACTGTTTTTT. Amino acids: CASSANNGEKLFF.

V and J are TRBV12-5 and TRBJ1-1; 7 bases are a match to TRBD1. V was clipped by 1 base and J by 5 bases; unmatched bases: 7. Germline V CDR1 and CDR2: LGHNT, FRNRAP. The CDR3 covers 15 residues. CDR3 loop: CASGLDQGVGTEAFF. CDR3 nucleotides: TGTGCTAGTGGTTTGGACCAGGGGGTTGGGACTGAAGCTTTCTTT.

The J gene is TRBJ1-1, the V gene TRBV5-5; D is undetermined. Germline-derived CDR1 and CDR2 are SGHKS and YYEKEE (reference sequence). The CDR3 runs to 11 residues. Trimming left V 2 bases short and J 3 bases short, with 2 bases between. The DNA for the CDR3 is TGTGCCAGCAGCTTCCACACTGAAGCTTTCTTT. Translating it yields CASSFHTEAFF.

In nucleotides, the CDR3 is TGTGCCAGCAGCTTCCATCGGACATCGGGAAACACCATATATTTT. Translated: CASSFHRTSGNTIYF. The V call is TRBV11-2, the J call TRBJ1-3; maybe TRBD1 (5 bases). CDR1 SGHAT and CDR2 FQNNGV come from the germline V gene. The V end was cut by 3 bases, the J end by 4 bases, with 13 bases between. This CDR3 has 15 residues.

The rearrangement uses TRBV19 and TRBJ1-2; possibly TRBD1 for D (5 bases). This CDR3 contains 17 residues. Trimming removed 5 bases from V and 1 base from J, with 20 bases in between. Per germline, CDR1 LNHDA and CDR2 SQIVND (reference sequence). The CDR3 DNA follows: TGTGCCAGTAGTCCCCTGGGCGCAGGGACCATTAACTATGGCTACACCTTC. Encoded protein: CASSPLGAGTINYGYTF.

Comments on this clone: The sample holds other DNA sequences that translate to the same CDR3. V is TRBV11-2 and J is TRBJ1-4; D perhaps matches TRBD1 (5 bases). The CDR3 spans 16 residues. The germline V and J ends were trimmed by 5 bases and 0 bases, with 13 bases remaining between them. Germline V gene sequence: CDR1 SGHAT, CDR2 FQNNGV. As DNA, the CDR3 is TGTGCCAGCAGCCTAGGGACGGTCGCAACTAATGAAAAACTGTTTTTT. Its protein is CASSLGTVATNEKLFF. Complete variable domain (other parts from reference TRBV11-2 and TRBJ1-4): EAGVAQSPRYKIIEKRQSVAFWCNPISGHATLYWYQQILGQGPKLLIQFQNNGVVDDSQLPKDRFSAERLKGVDSTLKIQPAKLEDSAVYLCASSLGTVATNEKLFFGSGTQLSVL.

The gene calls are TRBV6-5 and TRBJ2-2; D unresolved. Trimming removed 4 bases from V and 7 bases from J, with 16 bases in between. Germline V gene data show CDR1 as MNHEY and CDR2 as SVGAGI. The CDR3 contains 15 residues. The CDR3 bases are TGTGCCAGCAGTTTATCATATCCCTCGGGCGGGGAGCTGTTTTTT. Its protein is CASSLSYPSGGELFF.

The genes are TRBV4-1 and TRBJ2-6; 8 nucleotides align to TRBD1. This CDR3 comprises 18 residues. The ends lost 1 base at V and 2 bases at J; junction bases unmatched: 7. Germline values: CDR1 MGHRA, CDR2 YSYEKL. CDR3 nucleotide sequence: TGCGCCAGCAGCCAAGTGGGTTACAGGGGGACTGGGGCCAACGTCCTGACTTTC. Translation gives CASSQVGYRGTGANVLTF.